These 10 T cell receptor beta chains were all obtained from the same sample, sequenced in a study of OX40 agonist ivuxolimab in advanced cancers. Profiled with immunoSEQ multiplex PCR; TCRdb holds only in-frame clones, not every one. Of tens of thousands of clones listed, roughly four fifths are singletons. This sample comprised CD4+ or CD8+ T cells sorted from blood, obtained in a trial of the OX40 agonist ivuxolimab. The source of these receptors is an adult with an advanced solid tumor such as melanoma, head and neck, liver or kidney cancer.

This chain links TRBV9 with TRBJ2-1, with D possibly being TRBD1 (5 bases). Germline V CDR1 and CDR2: SGDLS, YYNGEE. Trimming stripped 0 bases from V and 8 bases from J, with 9 bases between. The CDR3 length is 13 residues. The DNA of the CDR3 is TGTGCCAGCAGCGTAGGGCAGGGTTATGAGCAGTTCTTC. It encodes CASSVGQGYEQFF.

In this sample, this clone turned up once. The V and J genes are TRBV5-1 and TRBJ1-2; tentative D call: TRBD1 (6 bases). V was clipped by 1 base and J by 2 bases, with 9 bases between them. The CDR3 runs 14 residues. The germline V gene encodes CDR1 SGHRS and CDR2 YFSETQ. The CDR3 is CASSLRGNNYGYTF. The CDR3 coding sequence is TGCGCCAGCAGCTTGAGGGGGAACAACTATGGCTACACCTTC.

The V call is TRBV27, the J call TRBJ2-1; D is unresolved. The CDR3 covers 15 residues. V was trimmed by 0 bases and J by 9 bases, leaving 15 bases between them. Germline V lookup: CDR1 MNHEY, CDR2 SMNVEV (reference sequence). The CDR3 DNA is TGTGCCAGCAGTTTATCCTCCGCCCGCCGGAGTGAGCAGTTCTTC. Translation: CASSLSSARRSEQFF.

V and J are TRBV7-2 and TRBJ1-1, with a tentative D call TRBD1 (5 bases). The CDR3 is 13 residues long. The V and J ends lost 5 bases and 1 base respectively, with 8 bases between them. Germline V lookup: CDR1 SGHTA, CDR2 FQGNSA. CDR3 protein: CASSEQENTEAFF. Here the CDR3 DNA reads TGTGCCAGCAGCGAACAGGAGAACACTGAAGCTTTCTTT.

Sample share makes this clone medium-sized (0.01 to 0.1%). The rearrangement links TRBV29-1 to TRBJ2-5; D gene uncertain. The CDR3 is 11 amino acids. Trimming stripped 5 bases from V and 0 bases from J, with 4 bases between. The V gene's germline CDR1 is SQVTM and CDR2 ANQGSEA. CDR3 DNA: TGCAGCGTTCCCTACCAAGAGACCCAGTACTTC. Translation: CSVPYQETQYF.

This clone was picked up one time. This chain uses TRBV6-6 with TRBJ2-5, with D possibly TRBD2 on 5 matching bases. With 3 bases removed from V and 2 bases from J, the gap between germline ends came to 10 bases. This CDR3 is 14 amino acids long. CDR1 MNHNY and CDR2 SVGAGI come from the germline V gene (reference sequence). The CDR3 protein is CASSYTRLQETQYF. In DNA form, the CDR3 reads TGTGCCAGCAGTTATACGAGACTACAAGAGACCCAGTACTTC.

The rearrangement joins TRBV13 to TRBJ1-6; tentative D call: TRBD1 (6 bases). CDR3 length: 15 residues. CDR1 and CDR2 (germline): PRHDT, FYEKMQ (reference sequence). V was clipped by 6 bases and J by 2 bases, with 11 bases between them. The CDR3, as DNA: TGTGCCAGCAGAACCGCAGGGGCCTATAATTCACCCCTCCACTTT. Protein sequence: CASRTAGAYNSPLHF. The variable domain in full, completed from reference TRBV13 and TRBJ1-6, reads AAGVIQSPRHLIKEKRETATLKCYPIPRHDTVYWYQQGPGQDPQFLISFYEKMQSDKGSIPDRFSAQQFSDYHSELNMSSLELGDSALYFCASRTAGAYNSPLHFGNGTRLTVT.

The gene calls are TRBV7-9 and TRBJ2-7, with D tentatively TRBD1 or TRBD2 (5 bases each). The ends were cut back, 2 bases at V and 6 bases at J, with 14 bases in the middle. Germline V gene lookup returns CDR1 SEHNR and CDR2 FQNEAQ (reference sequence). The CDR3 covers 14 residues. The CDR3 DNA reads as TGTGCCAGCAGCTTATTGGGGGTGGATTCCGAGCAGTACTTC. It specifies CASSLLGVDSEQYF. Supplemented by reference TRBV7-9 and TRBJ2-7, the full variable domain reads DTGVSQNPRHKITKRGQNVTFRCDPISEHNRLYWYRQTLGQGPEFLTYFQNEAQLEKSRLLSDRFSAERPKGSFSTLEIQRTEQGDSAMYLCASSLLGVDSEQYFGPGTRLTVT.

The chain is built from TRBV9 and TRBJ2-7; possibly TRBD2 for D (6 bases). Deletions cut 3 bases from V and 0 bases from J, with 10 bases between. This CDR3 region has 14 residues. Germline-derived CDR1 and CDR2 are SGDLS and YYNGEE. CDR3 nucleotide sequence: TGTGCCAGCAGCGGCGGGGACCACTCCTACGAGCAGTACTTC. This encodes CASSGGDHSYEQYF.

CDR3 in amino acids: CASSYDYTDTQYF. The CDR3 DNA is TGTGCCAGCAGTTACGACTACACAGATACGCAGTATTTT. The chain combines TRBV6-6 with TRBJ2-3; D is perhaps TRBD2 (5 bases). V lost 2 bases and J lost 2, with 5 bases in between. This CDR3 region has 13 residues. In germline, CDR1 is MNHNY, CDR2 SVGAGI (reference sequence).